These 29 T cell receptor beta chains were all obtained from the same sample, sequenced in a study of T cell responses to AZD1222 COVID-19 vaccine. Some clones are missing from TCRdb's copy, which holds only in-frame ones; the method was immunoSEQ multiplex PCR. Of 80,000 or so clones listed, 70% to 90% were seen once; the top ten hold 1.5%. Sample: peripheral blood, taken on day 0 of AZD1222 vaccination. These receptors came from an adult in good health.

This chain uses TRBV11-2 with TRBJ2-3, with 14 bases lining up with TRBD2. Per germline, CDR1 SGHAT and CDR2 FQNNGV. V dropped 4 bases and J dropped 4; count of bases not matched to a gene: 7. This CDR3 contains 17 residues. CDR3 nucleotide sequence: TGTGCCAGCAGCTCCCCCGGACTAGCGGGAGGCGCAGATACGCAGTATTTT. Translation gives CASSSPGLAGGADTQYF.

The rearrangement uses TRBV10-3 and TRBJ1-2; 7 positions agree with TRBD1. CDR1 ENHRY and CDR2 SYGVKD come from the germline V gene. This CDR3 region has 16 residues. J gave up 4 bases and V 6 bases, and 14 bases lay outside the gene matches. CDR3 DNA: TGTGCCATCAGCGCCTCCCCCACAGGGGATCCCTATGGCTACACCTTC. Translated, it gives CAISASPTGDPYGYTF.

The gene calls are TRBV30 and TRBJ1-1; D is perhaps TRBD1 (5 bases). CDR3 length: 15 residues. V gave up 0 bases and J gave up 1 base, with 12 bases separating them. The germline V gene encodes CDR1 GTSNPN and CDR2 SVGIG (reference sequence). The CDR3 DNA reads TGTGCCTGGAGTGTTTTAGGGGAGGAGAACACTGAAGCTTTCTTT. Its translation is CAWSVLGEENTEAFF.

This clone has a single count. The chain couples TRBV19 to TRBJ1-6, with 7 bases identical to TRBD1. This CDR3 spans 14 amino acids. The V segment lost 5 bases and the J segment 4 bases; nucleotides outside the gene matches: 2. The V gene's germline CDR1 is LNHDA and CDR2 SQIVND (reference sequence). The CDR3 here is CASSGTAYNSPLHF. For the CDR3, the DNA is TGTGCCAGTAGTGGGACAGCTTATAATTCACCCCTCCACTTT.

The CDR3 nucleotides are TGTGCCAGCAGCCGGACAGGGAGTAATTATGGCTACACCTTC. This gives the protein CASSRTGSNYGYTF. V is TRBV6-5 and J is TRBJ1-2; 8 bases align to TRBD1. Germline-derived CDR1 and CDR2 are MNHEY and SVGAGI. There are 14 residues in the CDR3. V gave up 6 bases and J gave up 5 bases; unmatched junction bases: 8.

This rearrangement joins TRBV6-2 or TRBV6-3 to TRBJ1-1; D is unclear. Trimming took 5 bases from V and 4 from J, leaving 14 bases between them. The CDR3 has 14 amino acids. Germline CDR1 is MNHEY and CDR2 is SVGEGT. DNA for the CDR3: TGTGCCAGCAGTACCCTTCCGGGTGGCACTGAAGCTTTCTTT. Its protein is CASSTLPGGTEAFF.

The chain carries TRBV7-9 and TRBJ1-2; the match to TRBD1 covers 12 bases. Losses at the gene ends were 5 bases for V and 6 bases for J; bases not matched to a gene: 7. CDR1 and CDR2 from the germline V gene are SEHNR and FQNEAQ (reference sequence). CDR3 length equals 15 residues. CDR3: CASSPGDRGRDGYTF. CDR3 nucleotides: TGTGCCAGCAGCCCGGGGGACAGGGGGCGCGATGGCTACACCTTC.

This rearrangement joins TRBV19 to TRBJ1-6; D is perhaps TRBD1 (5 bases). CDR1 and CDR2 from the germline V gene are LNHDA and SQIVND (reference sequence). This CDR3 contains 13 residues. V was cut by 5 bases and J by 11 bases, with 13 bases left in between. This CDR3 is CASSLTRDPPLHF. CDR3 nucleotides: TGTGCCAGTAGTCTAACCAGGGACCCACCCCTCCACTTT. The complete variable domain, with remaining parts taken from reference TRBV19 and TRBJ1-6, reads DGGITQSPKYLFRKEGQNVTLSCEQNLNHDAMYWYRQDPGQGLRLIYYSQIVNDFQKGDIAEGYSVSREKKESFPLTVTSAQKNPTAFYLCASSLTRDPPLHFGNGTRLTVT.

The CDR3 nucleotides read TGTGCCAGCAGCTTGGCGAAGACTAGCGGGCCTGGGACAGATACGCAGTATTTT. This gives the protein CASSLAKTSGPGTDTQYF. V gene TRBV7-2 combines with J gene TRBJ2-3; 10 bases map to TRBD2. Germline assignment: CDR1 SGHTA and CDR2 FQGNSA. V was clipped by 3 bases and J by 3 bases; unmatched bases: 12. This CDR3 region has 18 residues.

DNA of the CDR3: TGCGCCACTACCACGGGCAGGAACACCGGGGAGCTGTTTTTT. It specifies CATTTGRNTGELFF. The chain is built from TRBV5-1 and TRBJ2-2; unclear D gene. Trimming shortened V by 9 bases and J by 1 base, and 13 bases separated the two germline ends. Germline V gene data show CDR1 as SGHRS and CDR2 as YFSETQ. The CDR3 extends over 14 amino acids.

The V and J genes are TRBV6-5 and TRBJ2-2, with 8 bases lining up with TRBD1. The CDR3 loop spans 16 amino acids. Looked up from germline, CDR1 is MNHEY and CDR2 is SVGAGI. J lost 5 bases, V lost 2 bases, and 7 bases had no gene match. The chain's CDR3 is CASSYLVQGATGELFF. In nucleotides, the CDR3 is TGTGCCAGCAGTTACCTCGTCCAGGGGGCAACCGGGGAGCTGTTTTTT.

V gene TRBV30 combines with J gene TRBJ1-2; TRBD1 matches 7 bases. CDR3 length equals 12 residues. V trimming: 5 bases; J trimming: 7 bases; junction bases outside the gene matches: 7. Germline CDR1 GTSNPN, CDR2 SVGIG (reference sequence). CDR3 nucleotide sequence: TGTGCCTGGCTGACAGGGTTGGGTGGCTACACCTTC. It is translated as CAWLTGLGGYTF.

Only a few counts were recorded for this clone. The V gene is TRBV30, the J gene TRBJ2-2; no definite D call. Germline values: CDR1 GTSNPN, CDR2 SVGIG (reference sequence). Deletions cut 2 bases from V and 5 bases from J, with 6 bases between. The CDR3 spans 12 residues. Written as DNA, the CDR3 is TGTGCCTGGAGTCCCCAAACCGGGGAGCTGTTTTTT. Protein sequence: CAWSPQTGELFF.

The chain couples TRBV5-5 to TRBJ2-7, with a tentative D call TRBD2 (6 bases). Trimming pared 2 bases from V and 3 bases from J, leaving 15 bases between. The germline gives CDR1 SGHKS, CDR2 YYEKEE (reference sequence). The CDR3 loop spans 15 amino acids. The CDR3 bases are TGTGCCAGCAGCTTCGGGCGGGAAGAGCTCTACGAGCAGTACTTC. Amino acid sequence: CASSFGREELYEQYF.

This clone has only one observation. V usage is TRBV3-1 (or the pseudogene TRBV3-2) and J usage is TRBJ1-2; D is undetermined. Germline V gene sequence: CDR1 LGHDT, CDR2 YNNKEL (reference sequence). CDR3 size: 13 residues. Deletions cut 0 bases from V and 4 bases from J, with 6 bases between. Written as DNA, the CDR3 is TGTGCCAGCAGCCAAGAAGGCTTCTATGGCTACACCTTC. Encoded protein: CASSQEGFYGYTF.

V is TRBV4-2 and J is TRBJ1-3, with D perhaps matching TRBD1 (5 bases). Germline CDR1 is LGHNA and CDR2 is YNFKEQ. The length of the CDR3 is 15 residues. V was trimmed by 0 bases and J by 1 base, leaving 7 bases between them. CDR3 DNA: TGTGCCAGCAGCCAAGAGGGGGGATCTGGAAACACCATATATTTT. Protein sequence: CASSQEGGSGNTIYF.

This clone was seen once. The rearrangement links TRBV19 to TRBJ1-4; perhaps TRBD1 as D (5 bases). Germline CDR1 reads LNHDA; CDR2 reads SQIVND (reference sequence). This CDR3 has 14 amino acids. V was cut by 4 bases and J by 7 bases, with 13 bases left in between. For the CDR3, the DNA is TGTGCCAGTAGTAGATCAGGGTTGGCTGAAAAACTGTTTTTT. Residues: CASSRSGLAEKLFF.

This sequence joins TRBV3-1 (or the pseudogene TRBV3-2) and TRBJ1-1; 11 bases align to TRBD1. This CDR3 has 16 residues. V lost 3 bases and J lost 3; bases outside the gene matches: 6. CDR1 LGHDT and CDR2 YNNKEL come from the germline V gene (reference sequence). The CDR3 DNA reads TGTGCCAGCAGCCAGGACAGGGGGCGATTCTACACTGAAGCTTTCTTT. The encoded protein is CASSQDRGRFYTEAFF.

The rearrangement links TRBV4-1 to TRBJ2-5; 11 bases line up with TRBD1. V lost 1 base and J lost 5; bases outside the gene matches: 9. The length of the CDR3 is 17 residues. Germline CDR1 reads MGHRA; CDR2 reads YSYEKL. CDR3 sequence reads: CASSQGDRGSGGETQYF. The CDR3 nucleotides are TGCGCCAGCAGCCAAGGGGACAGGGGGTCCGGTGGGGAGACCCAGTACTTC.

The chain uses TRBV27 and TRBJ1-6, with a possible D match to TRBD1 (5 bases). V lost 5 bases, J lost 7 bases, and 18 bases lay in between. The CDR3 has 16 residues. Germline V gene data show CDR1 as MNHEY and CDR2 as SMNVEV (reference sequence). CDR3 protein: CASSPPRRVANSPLHF. The CDR3 DNA sequence: TGTGCCAGCAGTCCTCCGCGCAGGGTAGCGAATTCACCCCTCCACTTT.

The chain is built from TRBV6-5 and TRBJ2-1, with D perhaps TRBD2 (6 bases). Trimming removed 2 bases at V and 5 bases at J, with 10 bases between. The CDR3 has 14 amino acids. From germline, CDR1 is MNHEY and CDR2 SVGAGI. The CDR3 nucleotides read TGTGCCAGCAGTTACCCCGGAGGGGACAATGAGCAGTTCTTC. Its protein is CASSYPGGDNEQFF.

This clone showed up just once. The chain couples TRBV6-5 to TRBJ2-7; 8 nucleotides agree with TRBD1. This CDR3 has 15 amino acids. Germline CDR1 and CDR2: MNHEY and SVGAGI. The trim removed 5 bases at V and 4 bases at J, leaving 10 bases unmatched. CDR3 loop: CASSNPRQGAYEQYF. The CDR3 region has the DNA TGTGCCAGCAGTAATCCTCGGCAGGGGGCATACGAGCAGTACTTC.

V usage is TRBV19 and J usage is TRBJ2-6; D possibly corresponds to TRBD2 (6 bases). Germline CDR1 and CDR2: LNHDA and SQIVND (reference sequence). With 8 bases removed from V and 2 bases from J, the gap between germline ends came to 10 bases. The CDR3 spans 14 residues. DNA of the CDR3: TGTGCCAGTCGGGAGCAGGCTGGGGCCAACGTCCTGACTTTC. Translated, it gives CASREQAGANVLTF. The variable domain in full, completed from reference TRBV19 and TRBJ2-6, reads DGGITQSPKYLFRKEGQNVTLSCEQNLNHDAMYWYRQDPGQGLRLIYYSQIVNDFQKGDIAEGYSVSREKKESFPLTVTSAQKNPTAFYLCASREQAGANVLTFGAGSRLTVL.

V and J are TRBV2 and TRBJ1-1; 7 bases align to TRBD1. CDR1 is SNHLY, CDR2 FYNNEI, per germline. The V and J ends lost 6 bases and 4 bases, in that order; junction bases with no gene match: 11. This CDR3 spans 15 amino acids. DNA for the CDR3: TGTGCCAGCAGAAAGGGCTCAACAGGGGCCACTGAAGCTTTCTTT. It yields the protein CASRKGSTGATEAFF.

This clone was seen more than once but under ten times. The V call is TRBV6-2 or TRBV6-3, the J call TRBJ2-1; 10 bases are shared with TRBD2. The CDR3 extends over 14 amino acids. After removal of 6 bases from V and 9 bases from J, the junction contained 8 bases not matched to a gene. CDR1 and CDR2 (germline): MNHEY, SVGEGT. CDR3 amino acids: CASSRAGGPTEQFF. In DNA, the CDR3 is TGTGCCAGCAGCCGAGCGGGAGGGCCTACTGAGCAGTTCTTC.

With regard to this clone: Different DNA sequences within this sample yield the same CDR3. The V call is TRBV6-2 or TRBV6-3, the J call TRBJ2-7, with 10 bases fitting TRBD2. The CDR3 has 14 residues. After removal of 2 bases from V and 5 bases from J, the junction contained 3 bases not matched to a gene. Germline CDR1 reads MNHEY; CDR2 reads SVGEGT. The CDR3 is CASSYGTSANEQYF. CDR3 DNA sequence: TGTGCCAGCAGTTACGGGACTAGCGCCAACGAGCAGTACTTC.

The chain employs TRBV7-9 and TRBJ2-5; D is perhaps TRBD1 or TRBD2 (5 bases each). V was clipped by 1 base and J by 4 bases, with 10 bases between them. Per germline, CDR1 SEHNR and CDR2 FQNEAQ (reference sequence). The CDR3 consists of 14 residues. The CDR3 is CASSLVAGGETQYF. DNA of the CDR3: TGTGCCAGCAGCTTAGTCGCTGGGGGAGAGACCCAGTACTTC.

The J gene is TRBJ2-1, the V gene TRBV5-4; TRBD2 agrees at 7 bases. Germline V gene lookup returns CDR1 SGHNT and CDR2 YYREEE (reference sequence). This CDR3 has 13 amino acids. V shed 2 bases, J shed 5 bases, and the junction held 1 base outside the gene matches. CDR3 nucleotides: TGTGCCAGCAGCTTACTAGCGCACAATGAGCAGTTCTTC. It encodes CASSLLAHNEQFF.

This chain joins TRBV9 and TRBJ2-1; D is possibly TRBD2 (5 bases). The CDR3 consists of 15 residues. V lost 3 bases and J 0 bases, leaving 10 bases between the germline ends. Germline lookup yields CDR1 SGDLS and CDR2 YYNGEE. The CDR3 reads CASSASGTSYNEQFF. CDR3 sequence (DNA): TGTGCCAGCAGCGCAAGCGGAACCTCCTACAATGAGCAGTTCTTC.